The 23 T cell receptor beta chains below were found in one sample sequenced in a study of blood T cells in healthy people across ages. Combining a sample-barcoded 5' primer with a J-beta primer mix, a second PCR ran for roughly 6 to 12 cycles. TCRdb fed the 5' RACE reads into MiXCR, producing one record per CDR3 protein. The table lists 870,000 or so distinct CDR3 sequences, about 28% of them singletons. The sample comprised blood. The receptors shown here come from a woman aged 80 or older in good health.

This chain connects TRBV20-1 to TRBJ2-1, with D possibly being TRBD2 (6 bases). Germline V lookup: CDR1 DFQATT, CDR2 SNEGSKA (reference sequence). V was clipped by 1 base and J by 0 bases, with 13 bases between them. The CDR3 spans 16 residues. CDR3 amino acids: CSARAKLANSYNEQFF. CDR3 nucleotides: TGCAGTGCTAGAGCAAAGCTAGCGAACTCCTACAATGAGCAGTTCTTC.

The V gene is TRBV11-2, the J gene TRBJ2-1; D remains ambiguous. The germline CDR1 and CDR2 sequences are SGHAT and FQNNGV. The CDR3 covers 15 residues. V was pared by 6 bases and J by 3 bases, with 15 bases between. Here the CDR3 reads CASSVRRSFYNEQFF. The CDR3 region has the DNA TGTGCCAGCAGTGTTAGAAGGAGCTTCTACAATGAGCAGTTCTTC.

The sample holds a few counts of this clonotype. The gene calls are TRBV5-6 and TRBJ1-1; no reliable D call. Trimming took off 0 bases at V and 4 bases at J, with 7 bases between the two ends. The length of the CDR3 is 13 residues. The germline V gene has CDR1 SGHDT and CDR2 YYEEEE. The CDR3 bases are TGTGCCAGCAGCTTGGGGTTGGGCACTGAAGCTTTCTTT. This codes for CASSLGLGTEAFF.

There are many counts of this clonotype. The V and J genes are TRBV5-1 and TRBJ2-3; no clear D gene. The CDR3 is 17 amino acids. Germline lookup yields CDR1 SGHRS and CDR2 YFSETQ. Trimming cost V 0 bases and J 2 bases, with 16 bases left between them. Here the CDR3 reads CASSLAIAAAATDTQYF. As DNA, the CDR3 is TGCGCCAGCAGCTTGGCCATCGCGGCAGCCGCCACAGATACGCAGTATTTT.

Turning to this clonotype: A much larger clone lies one base from this, so it may be a read error. V gene TRBV2 combines with J gene TRBJ2-1; D is perhaps TRBD1 or TRBD2 (5 bases each). Germline V gene data show CDR1 as SNHLY and CDR2 as FYNNEI. The CDR3 runs 14 residues. With 3 bases removed from V and 13 bases from J, the gap between germline ends came to 19 bases. The CDR3 nucleotides read TGTGCCAGCAGTGACGAGGGGTTGGGGGAGACCCAGTTCTTC. Translated: CASSDEGLGETQFF.

The J gene is TRBJ2-1, the V gene TRBV5-1, with 9 nucleotides matching TRBD1. The CDR3 spans 16 residues. V lost 3 bases to trimming and J lost 7 bases; unmatched junction nucleotides: 11. Germline V gene sequence: CDR1 SGHRS, CDR2 YFSETQ. The CDR3 spells CASSSFPTGQGNEQFF. In DNA, the CDR3 is TGCGCCAGCAGCTCCTTCCCGACGGGACAGGGAAATGAGCAGTTCTTC.

CDR3 coding DNA: TGTGCCAGCAGCTTAAAAATTACAGGGGCGGTCAATCAGCCCCAGCATTTT. Its translation is CASSLKITGAVNQPQHF. V gene TRBV7-8 combines with J gene TRBJ1-5, with 7 bases fitting TRBD1. Germline CDR1 and CDR2: SGHVS and FQNEAQ. The CDR3 runs 17 residues. Losses at the gene ends were 2 bases for V and 3 bases for J; bases not matched to a gene: 10.

This clonotype was seen a handful of times. The junction shows a germline mismatch at one end, possibly a read error. The chain combines TRBV18 with TRBJ2-1, with D perhaps TRBD2 (6 bases). The CDR3 contains 14 residues. CDR1 and CDR2 from the germline V gene are KGHSH and LQKENI. The CDR3 DNA sequence: TGTGCCGGCTCACCGGGTGGAGGGAAAGATGAGCAGTTCTTC. Amino acid sequence: CAGSPGGGKDEQFF.

The chain uses TRBV7-2 and TRBJ2-5; tentative D call: TRBD2 (7 bases). The assigned J gene may be wrong: the sequence end matches TRBJ2-7 better. CDR1 is SGHTA and CDR2 is FQGNSA in the germline V gene. The CDR3 consists of 11 residues. CDR3 nucleotides: TGTGCCAGCGCTGCGGGGGCCGAGCAGTACTTC. Translation gives CASAAGAEQYF.

Note on this clonotype: It may be a read error: a sequence one base away is much more abundant. This chain joins TRBV18 and TRBJ2-1; D not certain. Trimming cost V 3 bases and J 9 bases, with 12 bases left between them. CDR3 size: 13 residues. The germline V gene encodes CDR1 KGHSH and CDR2 LQKENI. CDR3 nucleotide sequence: TGTGCCAGCTCACCCGCTGCCCTCGGTGAGCAGTTCTTC. This translates into CASSPAALGEQFF.

The chain has TRBV6-2 or TRBV6-3 and TRBJ1-2, with D perhaps matching TRBD1 (5 bases). CDR3 size: 14 residues. Germline loops: CDR1 MNHEY, CDR2 SVGEGT. V was clipped by 6 bases and J by 8 bases, with 19 bases between them. The CDR3: CASSLYWGLGGYTF. In DNA form, the CDR3 reads TGTGCCAGCAGCCTCTATTGGGGACTTGGGGGCTACACCTTC.

The V and J genes are TRBV6-2 or TRBV6-3 and TRBJ2-5; 9 bases agree with TRBD1. The J call may be wrong; the DNA end is better matched by TRBJ2-7. The CDR3 is 15 residues long. Germline V lookup: CDR1 MNHEY, CDR2 SVGEGT. The CDR3, as DNA: TGTGCCAGCAGCCGTACGGGACAGGGATGGTACGAGCAGTACTTC. Translating gives CASSRTGQGWYEQYF.

This clonotype was counted between two and nine times. One end of the junction does not line up with germline, which may come from a read error. The V gene is TRBV5-1, the J gene TRBJ2-1; 8 bases fit TRBD2. The CDR3 spans 15 residues. CDR1 is SGHRS and CDR2 is YFSETQ in the germline V gene. The CDR3 sequence is CASSSAGGSYKEQFF. The CDR3 nucleotides read TGCGCCAGCAGCAGCGCGGGGGGCTCCTACAAGGAGCAGTTCTTC.

The J gene is TRBJ1-1, the V gene TRBV20-1; D might be TRBD1 (5 bases). From germline, CDR1 is DFQATT and CDR2 SNEGSKA (reference sequence). The CDR3 has 16 residues. V was clipped by 1 base and J by 3 bases, with 18 bases between them. The CDR3 region has the DNA TGCAGTGCTAGAGCTTCGGACACCTTCCGGTACACTGAAGCTTTCTTT. This encodes CSARASDTFRYTEAFF.

There are many counts of this clonotype. V usage is TRBV12-3 or TRBV12-4 and J usage is TRBJ2-5; D unresolved. This CDR3 spans 12 amino acids. Trimming removed 5 bases at V and 11 bases at J, with 15 bases between. CDR3 coding DNA: TGTGCCAGCAGTACCAACGAACTCGTGCAGTACTTC. Its protein is CASSTNELVQYF.

J is TRBJ1-1 and V is TRBV6-5, with D possibly TRBD1 on 5 matching bases. CDR1 MNHEY and CDR2 SVGAGI come from the germline V gene. This CDR3 is 13 amino acids long. Trimming shortened V by 6 bases and J by 1 base, and 9 bases separated the two germline ends. The CDR3 region is CASRTGPNTEAFF. As DNA, the CDR3 is TGTGCCAGCAGAACGGGACCGAACACTGAAGCTTTCTTT.

Ten or more counts support this clonotype. The gene calls are TRBV6-2 or TRBV6-3 and TRBJ1-2; TRBD1 aligns across 8 bases. The germline CDR1 and CDR2 sequences are MNHEY and SVGEGT. This CDR3 contains 13 residues. J was trimmed by 6 bases and V by 6 bases; bases with no gene match: 6. The CDR3 loop reads CASRNQGADGYTF. The CDR3 nucleotides read TGTGCCAGCAGAAACCAGGGGGCGGATGGCTACACCTTC.

In regard to this clonotype: The junction shows a germline mismatch at one end, possibly a read error. The genes are TRBV10-3 and TRBJ2-4; D remains ambiguous. The CDR3 is 13 amino acids. Per germline, CDR1 ENHRY and CDR2 SYGVKD. The CDR3 coding sequence is TGTGCCATCAGCGTGGGCAGCGAAAACACTCAGTACTTC. Its protein is CAISVGSENTQYF.

The chain joins TRBV6-5 to TRBJ1-2, with a possible D match to TRBD1 (5 bases). CDR1 and CDR2 from the germline V gene are MNHEY and SVGAGI. V was trimmed by 0 bases and J by 8 bases, leaving 10 bases between them. The CDR3 has 13 amino acids. The CDR3 loop is CASSYSAGDGYTF. The CDR3 DNA sequence: TGTGCCAGCAGTTACTCGGCGGGGGACGGCTACACCTTC.

As DNA, the CDR3 is TGTGCCAGCAGCTTAGAGGTGGGACTAACTGGCAATGAGCAGTTCTTC. This sequence encodes CASSLEVGLTGNEQFF. The chain recombines TRBV11-2 with TRBJ2-1; 7 bases align to TRBD2. Losses at the gene ends were 0 bases for V and 6 bases for J; bases not matched to a gene: 8. Per the germline V gene, CDR1 is SGHAT and CDR2 is FQNNGV. CDR3 length: 16 amino acids. The entire variable domain, with the rest obtained from reference TRBV11-2 and TRBJ2-1, is as follows: EAGVAQSPRYKIIEKRQSVAFWCNPISGHATLYWYQQILGQGPKLLIQFQNNGVVDDSQLPKDRFSAERLKGVDSTLKIQPAKLEDSAVYLCASSLEVGLTGNEQFFGPGTRLTVL.

To note about this clonotype: This may be a read error, as it is one base from a much larger clone. This chain uses TRBV20-1 with TRBJ2-5; the match to TRBD1 covers 7 bases. The V gene's germline CDR1 is DFQATT and CDR2 SNEGSKA (reference sequence). V lost 2 bases to trimming and J lost 11 bases; unmatched junction nucleotides: 17. This CDR3 contains 15 residues. The CDR3 DNA reads TGCAGTGCTAGAAACACAGGGGAAACACACAATGAGCAGTACTTC. Translation: CSARNTGETHNEQYF.

This clonotype turned up a few times. Possible read error: a much larger clone is one base away. The gene calls are TRBV20-1 and TRBJ2-3; D gene uncertain. The CDR3 length is 13 residues. Trimming cost V 6 bases and J 4 bases, with 14 bases left between them. Germline V gene sequence: CDR1 DFQATT, CDR2 SNEGSKA (reference sequence). CDR3 in DNA: TGCAGTGCCCCGAGTGATCTCGCAGATACGCAGTATTTT. It encodes CSAPSDLADTQYF.

This clonotype was counted once. The genes are TRBV11-2 and TRBJ2-1, with 13 positions matching TRBD2. V lost 7 bases to trimming and J lost 3 bases; unmatched junction nucleotides: 6. The CDR3 loop spans 16 amino acids. Germline CDR1 is SGHAT and CDR2 is FQNNGV. The CDR3 coding sequence is TGTGCCAGCACCATGAGGACTAGCGGGGGCTACAATGAGCAGTTCTTC. Its translation: CASTMRTSGGYNEQFF.